This T cell receptor (beta chain) was captured in a study of cytomegalovirus exposure and HLA in healthy donors. Overall study context: The approximately 120 million unique TCR beta sequences, from around 200 million T cells, were found by an earlier analysis. Inside one of the first data releases sat around 80 million unique TCRs taken from HLA-typed donors.

The CDR3 runs to 14 residues. CDR1 and CDR2 (germline): SGHNT, YYREEE (reference sequence). The V segment lost 4 bases and the J segment 2 bases; nucleotides outside the gene matches: 4. The primer mix had 60 Vbeta and 13 Jbeta primers. The repertoire was sequenced with immunoSEQ multiplex PCR; TCRdb's copy has only in-frame clones and lacks some. The data hold about 110,000 clones, with around 64% observed a single time. The clonotype comes from a man younger than 40 in good health and CMV-seropositive. The gene calls are TRBV5-4 and TRBJ2-5; the match to TRBD2 covers 8 bases. Sample: PBMCs. CDR3 sequence: CASSPGGTQETQYF. CDR3 coding DNA: TGTGCCAGCAGCCCGGGGGGGACTCAAGAGACCCAGTACTTC.